This T cell receptor beta chain stems from a study of cytotoxic CD8 clonotypes in ibrutinib-treated CLL. Study details: Over 10 relapsed/refractory, roughly 15 treatment-naive; about 17 IGHV unmutated. Broader study findings: In sustained-remission versus progressing patients, sampling times differed.

Per the germline V gene, CDR1 is SEHNR and CDR2 is FQNEAQ (reference sequence). Trimming stripped 5 bases from V and 5 bases from J, with 12 bases between. This CDR3 spans 14 amino acids. This clone was seen more than once but under ten times. What it binds is unknown. The protocol was immunoSEQ multiplex PCR, while the TCRdb copy is restricted to in-frame clones and leaves out a portion. Here the sample spans fewer than 40,000 clones, about two thirds being singletons. The chain combines TRBV7-9 with TRBJ2-2, with D perhaps matching TRBD2 (6 bases). This material consisted of PBMCs, taken at disease progression, from a patient treated with ibrutinib. The clonotype was recovered from a human donor with chronic lymphocytic leukemia. CDR3 residues: CASSPGTATGELFF. The CDR3 DNA reads TGTGCCAGCAGCCCAGGGACTGCGACCGGGGAGCTGTTTTTT.